This entry features one T cell receptor beta chain sequence. What it binds is unknown. CDR3 length: 14 residues. V dropped 1 base and J dropped 4; count of bases not matched to a gene: 6. Germline V gene lookup returns CDR1 SQVTM and CDR2 ANQGSEA. Data came from immunoSEQ multiplex PCR; TCRdb stores just in-frame clones and leaves some out. The sample carries some 17,000 clones, more than 65% recorded once. Regarding time point: cycle 4 day 1 (C4D1), after five to seven weeks of nivolumab. Each patient relapsed following autologous stem cell transplantation, and prior brentuximab vedotin exposure differed. Magnetic negative selection of thawed PBMCs was the method by which CD4+ T cells were purified. These data belong to a study of PD-1 blockade in classical Hodgkin lymphoma. Study findings and constraints: Repertoire differences lack defined causes, possibly disease activity or prior therapy. The authors excluded patients who started nivolumab under 1 year after ASCT. Newly diagnosed patients and complete responders had comparable diversity at baseline. Healthy donors were reported to have higher baseline TCR diversity than newly diagnosed patients.

Material: CD4+ T cells from blood, obtained before the fourth cycle of nivolumab. The origin of this receptor is a human donor with classical Hodgkin lymphoma. The chain couples TRBV29-1 to TRBJ1-2; 7 bases align to TRBD1. The chain's CDR3 is CSVEGVDRPYGYTF. CDR3 bases: TGCAGCGTTGAAGGAGTGGACAGGCCCTATGGCTACACCTTC.